Sequencing of this T cell receptor (beta chain) was carried out in a study of T cell responses to AZD1222 COVID-19 vaccine. Study results and caveats: Researchers took repertoire samples only after the peak T cell response had come. The donors showed a predominance of white British ancestry and of females, with possible underestimation of clonal diversity. Two doses of AZD1222 preceded a rise in Spike-specific TCR breadth and depth. Baseline testing showed seropositivity in only five to seven AZD1222 recipients.

Sequencing was performed with immunoSEQ multiplex PCR; in TCRdb, only in-frame clones are kept and a portion is missing. The repertoire holds about 150,000 clones, with around nine tenths as singletons. Concerning this clone: The antigen remains unidentified.

This CDR3 contains 15 residues. Trimming stripped 1 base from V and 5 bases from J, with 14 bases between. Germline V gene sequence: CDR1 LGHDT, CDR2 YNNKEL (reference sequence). The origin of this receptor is an adult in good health. V gene TRBV3-1 (or the pseudogene TRBV3-2) combines with J gene TRBJ1-1, with TRBD1 as a possible D gene (5 bases). The specimen comprised peripheral blood, sampled on day 0 of AZD1222 vaccination. The CDR3: CASSQGGGRGTEAFF. In nucleotides, the CDR3 is TGTGCCAGCAGCCAAGGAGGCGGGAGGGGAACTGAAGCTTTCTTT.